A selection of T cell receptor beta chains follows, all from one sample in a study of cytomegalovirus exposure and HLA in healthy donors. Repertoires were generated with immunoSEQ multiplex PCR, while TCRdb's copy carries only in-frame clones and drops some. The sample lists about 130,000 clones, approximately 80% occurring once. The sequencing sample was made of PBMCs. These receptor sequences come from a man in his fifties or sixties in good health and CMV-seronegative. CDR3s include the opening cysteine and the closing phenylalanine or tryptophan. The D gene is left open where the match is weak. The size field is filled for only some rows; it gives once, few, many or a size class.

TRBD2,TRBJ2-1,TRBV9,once,TGTGCCAGCAGCCTTGGACTAGCGGGAGGGGACAATGAGCAGTTCTTC,CASSLGLAGGDNEQFF
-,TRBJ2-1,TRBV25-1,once,TGTGCCAGCAGTCACGGGACTCGTTCCTACAATGAGCAGTTCTTC,CASSHGTRSYNEQFF
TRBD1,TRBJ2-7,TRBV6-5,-,TGTGCCAGCAGTTACTCGGGACAGGGAACCTACGAGCAGTACTTC,CASSYSGQGTYEQYF
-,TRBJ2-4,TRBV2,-,TGTGCTGACAGCACCGGGACACAGGGTGACATTCAGTACTTC,CADSTGTQGDIQYF
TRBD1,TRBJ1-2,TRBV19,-,TGTGCCAGTAGTACGAGGACAGGCTACTATGGCTACACCTTC,CASSTRTGYYGYTF
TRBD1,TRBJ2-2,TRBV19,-,TGTGCCAGTAGAAACAGGGGGAGCGTCACCGGGGAGCTGTTTTTT,CASRNRGSVTGELFF
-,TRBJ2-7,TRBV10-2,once,TGCGCCAGCAGTGCGGGGGGCCCACCCTACGAGCAGTACTTC,CASSAGGPPYEQYF
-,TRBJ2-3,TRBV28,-,TGTGCCAGCAGTTTACACCGAGCTTACGACACAGATACGCAGTATTTT,CASSLHRAYDTDTQYF
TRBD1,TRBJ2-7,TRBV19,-,TGTGCCAGTAGATTGCAGATAACAGGGGGCGAGCAGTACTTC,CASRLQITGGEQYF
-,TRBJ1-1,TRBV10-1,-,TGCGCCAGCAGTGAAGCGGGGTCTCCTGAAGCTTTCTTT,CASSEAGSPEAFF
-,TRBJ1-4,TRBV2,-,TGTGCCAGCAGTGCGGCAGGAACTTCTAATGAAAAACTGTTTTTT,CASSAAGTSNEKLFF
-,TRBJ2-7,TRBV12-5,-,TGTGCTAGTGGTTTGGACAGCAGTGTTAGCGAGCAGTACTTC,CASGLDSSVSEQYF
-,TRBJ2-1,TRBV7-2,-,TGTGCCAGCAGCCGAGACCCGACTGATCCTGAGCAGTTCTTC,CASSRDPTDPEQFF
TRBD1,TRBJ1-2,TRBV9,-,TGTGCCAGCAGCCCCGGACAGGTGACCTATGGCTACACCTTC,CASSPGQVTYGYTF
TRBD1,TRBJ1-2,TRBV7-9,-,TGTGCCAGCAGCTTGGAAGGGGGCAGCTATGGCTACACCTTC,CASSLEGGSYGYTF
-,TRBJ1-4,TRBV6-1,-,TGTGCCAGCAGTGAAATGGAGGGATTGGCTAATGAAAAACTGTTTTTT,CASSEMEGLANEKLFF
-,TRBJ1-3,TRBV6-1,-,TGTGCCAGCAGTGAAGGGACAGCGTTCTCTGGAAACACCATATATTTT,CASSEGTAFSGNTIYF
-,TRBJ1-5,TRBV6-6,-,TGTGCCAGCAGCCGGGAGAGGGGTCAGCCCCAGCATTTT,CASSRERGQPQHF
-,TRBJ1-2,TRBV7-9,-,TGTGCCAGCAGCTTAGGAACGCCCCAGGGGAGAGACTATGGCTACACCTTC,CASSLGTPQGRDYGYTF
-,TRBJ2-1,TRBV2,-,TGTGCCAGCACACTAGAAATCGGCGACAATGAGCAGTTCTTC,CASTLEIGDNEQFF
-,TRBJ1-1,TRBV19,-,TGTGCCAGTAGTCGACAGCAGAACACTGAAGCTTTCTTT,CASSRQQNTEAFF
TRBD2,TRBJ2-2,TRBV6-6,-,TGTGCCATTGGGACTAGCGGCACCGGGGAGCTGTTTTTT,CAIGTSGTGELFF
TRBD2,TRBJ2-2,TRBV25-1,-,TGTGCCAGCCATTCAGCGGGAGTGGGGATAGGCGGGGAGCTGTTTTTT,CASHSAGVGIGGELFF
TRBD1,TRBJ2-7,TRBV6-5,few,TGTGCCAGCAGCTCGGGACAGGGCTGGAGCGAGCAGTACTTC,CASSSGQGWSEQYF
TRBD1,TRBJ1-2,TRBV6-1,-,TGTGCCAGCAGTGAAGCGGGACAGGGATACTACTATGGCTACACCTTC,CASSEAGQGYYYGYTF
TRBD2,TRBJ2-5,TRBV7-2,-,TGTGCCAGCAGCGGGCGGGCGGGAGGGGAGACCCAGTACTTC,CASSGRAGGETQYF
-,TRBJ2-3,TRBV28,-,TGTGCCAGCAGATCCCCCCATTCCCCAGATACGCAGTATTTT,CASRSPHSPDTQYF
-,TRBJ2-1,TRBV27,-,TGTGCCAGCAGTTTAGTAGCGGAGTCCCCCTACAATGAGCAGTTCTTC,CASSLVAESPYNEQFF
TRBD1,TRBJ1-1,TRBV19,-,TGTGCCAGTAGGACAGGGTTGAACACTGAAGCTTTCTTT,CASRTGLNTEAFF
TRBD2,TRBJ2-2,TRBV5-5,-,TGTGCCAGCAGGGGACTAGCGGGAGGGGGCACCGGGGAGCTGTTTTTT,CASRGLAGGGTGELFF
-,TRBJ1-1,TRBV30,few,TGTGCCTGGAGTGTCCAGGGAAACACTGAAGCTTTCTTT,CAWSVQGNTEAFF
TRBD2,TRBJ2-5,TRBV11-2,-,TGTGCCAGCAGCCGGACAATCATGGCTAGCGGGAGGTCCCAAGAGACCCAGTACTTC,CASSRTIMASGRSQETQYF